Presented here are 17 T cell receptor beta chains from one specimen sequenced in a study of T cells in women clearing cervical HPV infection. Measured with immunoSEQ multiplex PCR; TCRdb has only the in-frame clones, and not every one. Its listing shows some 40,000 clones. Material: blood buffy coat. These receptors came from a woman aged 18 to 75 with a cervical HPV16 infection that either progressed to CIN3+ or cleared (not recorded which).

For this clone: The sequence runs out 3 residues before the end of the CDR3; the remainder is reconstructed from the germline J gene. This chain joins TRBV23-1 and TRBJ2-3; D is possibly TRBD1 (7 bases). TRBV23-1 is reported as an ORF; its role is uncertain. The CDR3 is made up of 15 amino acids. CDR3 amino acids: CASSQSAGQQETQYF. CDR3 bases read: TGCGCCAGCAGTCAATCGGCGGGACAGCAAGAGACG.

The CDR3 spells CASSILEGPGNGYTF. The sequenced part of the CDR3 DNA is TGTGCCAGTAGTATATTAGAGGGGCCAGGAAATGGC. This chain joins TRBV19 and TRBJ1-2; a possible D gene is TRBD1 (5 bases). The DNA ends 3 residues before the CDR3 does, and the rest of the CDR3 is filled in from the germline J gene. The CDR3 covers 15 residues. The germline gives CDR1 LNHDA, CDR2 SQIVND (reference sequence). V gave up 2 bases and J gave up 6 bases, with 16 bases separating them.

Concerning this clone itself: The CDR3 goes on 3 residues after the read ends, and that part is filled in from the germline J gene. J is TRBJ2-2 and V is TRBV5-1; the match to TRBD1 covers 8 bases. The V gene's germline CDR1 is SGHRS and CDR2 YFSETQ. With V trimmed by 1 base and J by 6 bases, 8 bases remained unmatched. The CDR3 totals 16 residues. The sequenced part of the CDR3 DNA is TGCGCCAGCAGCTTGTCAAGTAACAGGGGGGCCGGGGAG. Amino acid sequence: CASSLSSNRGAGE. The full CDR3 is CASSLSSNRGAGELFF.

CDR3 amino acids: CASSSAGGNQPQHF. The sequenced part of the CDR3 DNA is TGTGCCAGCAGCTCTGCGGGGGGAAATCAGCCC. The V gene is TRBV7-9, the J gene TRBJ1-5; D perhaps matches TRBD1 (5 bases). The read ends 3 residues shy of where the CDR3 ends; the end is completed using the germline J gene. The CDR3 totals 14 residues. V lost 4 bases and J 4 bases, leaving 11 bases between the germline ends. Looked up from germline, CDR1 is SEHNR and CDR2 is FQNEAQ (reference sequence).

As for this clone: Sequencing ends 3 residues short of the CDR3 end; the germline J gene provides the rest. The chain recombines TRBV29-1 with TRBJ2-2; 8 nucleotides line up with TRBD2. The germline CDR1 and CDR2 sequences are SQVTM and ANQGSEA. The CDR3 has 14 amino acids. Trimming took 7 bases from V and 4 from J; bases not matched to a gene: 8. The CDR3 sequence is CSATPGGGTGELFF. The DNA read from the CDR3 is TGCAGCGCCACCCCGGGGGGGGGCACCGGGGAG.

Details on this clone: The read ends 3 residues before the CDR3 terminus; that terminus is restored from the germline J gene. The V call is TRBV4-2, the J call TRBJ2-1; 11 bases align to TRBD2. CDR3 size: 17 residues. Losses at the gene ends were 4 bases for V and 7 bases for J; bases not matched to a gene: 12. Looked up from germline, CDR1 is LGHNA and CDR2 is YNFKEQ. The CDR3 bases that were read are TGTGCCAGCAGCCCCTATTCCTCACTAGCGGGAGAGAATGAG. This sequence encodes CASSPYSSLAGENE. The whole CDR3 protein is CASSPYSSLAGENEQFF.

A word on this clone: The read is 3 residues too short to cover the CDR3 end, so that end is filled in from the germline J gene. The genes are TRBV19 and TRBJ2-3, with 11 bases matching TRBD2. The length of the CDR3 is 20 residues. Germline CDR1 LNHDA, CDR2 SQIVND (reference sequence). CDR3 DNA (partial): TGTGCCAGTACCAACAAAGCGATTTCACTAGCGGGGGCCCAGGGGGAGACG. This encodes CASTNKAISLAGAQGET. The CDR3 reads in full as CASTNKAISLAGAQGETQYF.

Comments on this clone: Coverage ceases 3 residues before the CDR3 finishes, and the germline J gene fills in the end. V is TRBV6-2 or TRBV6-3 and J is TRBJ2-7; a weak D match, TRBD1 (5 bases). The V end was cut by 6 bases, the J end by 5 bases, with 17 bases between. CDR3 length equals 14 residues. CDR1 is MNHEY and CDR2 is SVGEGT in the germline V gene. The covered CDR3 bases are TGTGCCAGCAGGACAGAAGCCACCACCAACGAG. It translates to CASRTEATTNE. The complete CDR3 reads CASRTEATTNEQYF.

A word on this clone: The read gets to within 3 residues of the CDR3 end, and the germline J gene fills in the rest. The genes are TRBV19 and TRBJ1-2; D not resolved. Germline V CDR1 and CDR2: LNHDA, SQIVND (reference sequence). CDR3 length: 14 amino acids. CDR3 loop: CASSTPRLHNDYTF. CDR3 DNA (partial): TGTGCCAGTAGTACCCCTCGACTACACAATGAC.

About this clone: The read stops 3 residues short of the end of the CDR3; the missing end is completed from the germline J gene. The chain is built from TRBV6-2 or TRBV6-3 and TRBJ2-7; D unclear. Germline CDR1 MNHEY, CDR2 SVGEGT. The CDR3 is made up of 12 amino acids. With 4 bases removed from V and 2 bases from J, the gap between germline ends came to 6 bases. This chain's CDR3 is CASSLHAYEQYF. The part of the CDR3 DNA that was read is TGTGCCAGCAGTTTACACGCCTACGAG.

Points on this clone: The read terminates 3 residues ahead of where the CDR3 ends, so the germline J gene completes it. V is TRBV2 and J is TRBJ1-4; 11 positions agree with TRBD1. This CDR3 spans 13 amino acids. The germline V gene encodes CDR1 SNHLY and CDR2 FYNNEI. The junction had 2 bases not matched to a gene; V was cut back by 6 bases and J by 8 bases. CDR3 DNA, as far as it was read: TGTGCCAGCAGGGGACAGGGGGGAGAAAAA. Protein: CASRGQGGEK. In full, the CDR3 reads CASRGQGGEKLFF.

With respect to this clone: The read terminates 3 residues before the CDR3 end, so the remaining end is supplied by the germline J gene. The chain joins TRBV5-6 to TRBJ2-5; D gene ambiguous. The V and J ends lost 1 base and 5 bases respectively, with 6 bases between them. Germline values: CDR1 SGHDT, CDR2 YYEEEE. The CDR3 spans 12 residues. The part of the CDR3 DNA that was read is TGTGCCAGCAGCTTGTACTTTGAGACC. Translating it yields CASSLYFET. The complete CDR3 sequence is CASSLYFETQYF. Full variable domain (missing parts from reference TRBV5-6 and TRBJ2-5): DAGVTQSPTHLIKTRGQQVTLRCSPKSGHDTVSWYQQALGQGPQFIFQYYEEEERQRGNFPDRFSGHQFPNYSSELNVNALLLGDSALYLCASSLYFETQYFGPGTRLLVL.

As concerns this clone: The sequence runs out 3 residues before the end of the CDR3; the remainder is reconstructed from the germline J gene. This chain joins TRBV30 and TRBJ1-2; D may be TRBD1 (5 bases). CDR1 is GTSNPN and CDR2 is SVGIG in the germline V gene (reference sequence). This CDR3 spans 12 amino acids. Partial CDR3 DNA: TGTGCCTGGAGGGGGGGAGGCTACGAC. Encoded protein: CAWRGGGYD. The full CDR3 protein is CAWRGGGYDYTF.

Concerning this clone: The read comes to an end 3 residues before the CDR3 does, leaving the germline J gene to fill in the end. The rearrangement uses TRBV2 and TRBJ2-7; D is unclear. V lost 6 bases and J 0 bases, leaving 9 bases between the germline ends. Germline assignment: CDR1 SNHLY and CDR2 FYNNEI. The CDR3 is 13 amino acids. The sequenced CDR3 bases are TGTGCCAGCAGAGAGACACCCTCCTACGAG. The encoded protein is CASRETPSYE. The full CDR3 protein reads CASRETPSYEQYF.

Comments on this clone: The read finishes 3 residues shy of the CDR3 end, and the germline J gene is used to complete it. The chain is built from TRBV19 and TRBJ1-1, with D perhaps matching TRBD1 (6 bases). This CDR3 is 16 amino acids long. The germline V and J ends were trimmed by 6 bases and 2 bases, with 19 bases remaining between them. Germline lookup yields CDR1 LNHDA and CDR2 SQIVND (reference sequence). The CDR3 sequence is CASRLGAGGPNTEAFF. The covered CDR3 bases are TGTGCCAGTAGGTTGGGGGCTGGAGGCCCCAACACTGAA.

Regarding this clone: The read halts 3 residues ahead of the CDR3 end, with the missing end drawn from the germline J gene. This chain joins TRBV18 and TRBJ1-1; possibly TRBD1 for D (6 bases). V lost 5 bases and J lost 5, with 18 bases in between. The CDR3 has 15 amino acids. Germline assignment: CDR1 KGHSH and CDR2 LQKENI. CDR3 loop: CASSATGMGRTEAFF. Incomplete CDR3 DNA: TGTGCCAGCTCAGCCACAGGGATGGGGCGGACTGAA.

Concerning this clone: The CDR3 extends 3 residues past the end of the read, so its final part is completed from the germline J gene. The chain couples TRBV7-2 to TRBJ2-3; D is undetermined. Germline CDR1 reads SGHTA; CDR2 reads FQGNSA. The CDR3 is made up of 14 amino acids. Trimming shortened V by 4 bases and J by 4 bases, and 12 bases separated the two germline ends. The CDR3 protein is CASSSLVVADTQYF. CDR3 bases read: TGTGCCAGCAGCTCCCTGGTAGTGGCAGATACG.